The 9 T cell receptor beta chains given below trace back to one sample, sequenced in a study of cytomegalovirus exposure and HLA in healthy donors (dated by TCRdb to the late 2010s). The library was generated by the immunoSEQ multiplex PCR assay. A mixture of 60 forward primers for TCR Vbeta segments and 13 reverse primers for TCR Jbeta segments was used in the multiplex PCR. TCRdb obtained this table from immuneACCESS and retained in-frame rearrangements with V and J assigned. These tables miss some clones; where compared with another copy, unresolved V genes account for less than half of the shortfall, and the remainder is unexplained. For this sample there are roughly 130,000 clones; about 73% appear just once. The ten largest clones represent about 6% of the sample. The sample was PBMCs. The receptors originated from a woman between 50 and 59 years old in good health and CMV-seropositive.

The chain uses TRBV7-6 and TRBJ2-7; D might be TRBD2 (5 bases). CDR3 length: 14 amino acids. Trimming left V 6 bases short and J 1 base short, with 13 bases between. CDR1 SGHVS and CDR2 FNYEAQ come from the germline V gene. The CDR3 loop reads CASRSRAGSYEQYF. As DNA, the CDR3 is TGTGCCAGCAGGTCTAGGGCGGGTTCCTACGAGCAGTACTTC.

The chain couples TRBV6-5 to TRBJ1-3; no clear D gene. The germline CDR1 and CDR2 sequences are MNHEY and SVGAGI. Trimming pared 6 bases from V and 2 bases from J, leaving 5 bases between. The CDR3 extends over 12 amino acids. The CDR3 reads CASRTPGNTIYF. In DNA, the CDR3 is TGTGCCAGCAGGACACCTGGAAACACCATATATTTT.

The chain carries TRBV7-2 and TRBJ1-4; 7 nucleotides match TRBD1. Trimming cost V 6 bases and J 2 bases; bases outside gene matches: 3. Germline CDR1 and CDR2: SGHTA and FQGNSA. CDR3 length equals 14 residues. CDR3 sequence: CASRRRGTNEKLFF. As DNA, the CDR3 is TGTGCCAGCAGGCGCAGGGGGACTAATGAAAAACTGTTTTTT.

This chain joins TRBV6-5 and TRBJ1-1, with 7 positions matching TRBD1. V was clipped by 5 bases and J by 2 bases; unmatched bases: 5. This CDR3 is built from 14 residues. Looked up from germline, CDR1 is MNHEY and CDR2 is SVGAGI. CDR3 DNA: TGTGCCAGCAGTGCCGGACAGGCTAACACTGAAGCTTTCTTT. This gives the protein CASSAGQANTEAFF.

The V call is TRBV9, the J call TRBJ1-6; D might be TRBD1 (6 bases). This CDR3 spans 16 amino acids. V gave up 2 bases and J gave up 6 bases, with 15 bases separating them. Germline CDR1 SGDLS, CDR2 YYNGEE. In DNA form, the CDR3 reads TGTGCCAGCAGCGTGGGGGGGGCCAGGGGTAATTCACCCCTCCACTTT. Its protein product is CASSVGGARGNSPLHF.

J is TRBJ1-2 and V is TRBV30; D is possibly TRBD1 (6 bases). Trimming cost V 4 bases and J 4 bases, with 10 bases left between them. CDR1 is GTSNPN, CDR2 SVGIG, per germline (reference sequence). The CDR3 sequence is 12 residues long. The CDR3 protein is CAWNPDSYGYTF. In DNA form, the CDR3 reads TGTGCCTGGAACCCGGACAGCTATGGCTACACCTTC.

The count of this clone is one. The V gene is TRBV12-2, the J gene TRBJ1-2; TRBD1 is taken as the D call from the table, unchecked against the DNA. TRBV12-2 is a documented pseudogene. The CDR3 length is 13 residues. This CDR3 reads CASRLLRAYGYTF. The CDR3 DNA reads as TGTGCAAGTCGCCTCCTCAGGGCCTATGGCTACACCTTC.

The chain has TRBV2 and TRBJ2-6; D remains ambiguous. Trimming took 4 bases from V and 0 from J, leaving 7 bases between them. The CDR3 spans 15 residues. Germline V gene data show CDR1 as SNHLY and CDR2 as FYNNEI. CDR3 nucleotides: TGTGCCAGCAGTGCGGAGCTCTCTGGGGCCAACGTCCTGACTTTC. Translated, it gives CASSAELSGANVLTF.

This clone was detected only a few times. The chain couples TRBV2 to TRBJ1-5, with a possible D match to TRBD1 (6 bases). There are 14 residues in the CDR3. Trimming took 6 bases from V and 11 from J, leaving 20 bases between them. CDR1 and CDR2 (germline): SNHLY, FYNNEI. The CDR3 region has the DNA TGTGCCAGCAGCCCCGGGGGGGGCGCAATGGCCCAGCATTTT. It codes for CASSPGGGAMAQHF.